The T cell receptor (beta chain) under discussion was sequenced for a study of T cells in Graves' hyperthyroidism and ophthalmopathy (dated by TCRdb to the late 2010s). With regard to the full study: Peripheral blood was collected at initial diagnosis, before any treatment. TCR V-J signatures able to tell the groups apart were searched for in a discovery cohort of approximately 95 patients, of whom about 40 had Graves' ophthalmopathy and around 57 had stable Graves' hyperthyroidism. Whether ophthalmopathy could be predicted prospectively was tested in an independent validation cohort made up of approximately 19 hyperthyroidism patients plus 17 patients who later progressed to ophthalmopathy. The approximately 95 discovery patients were divided at random into training and test sets in a 7:3 ratio. In addition, the study compared T-cell repertoires in thyroid tissue and in blood from several Graves' hyperthyroidism patients. Following sampling, methimazole starting at 30 mg daily was given to hyperthyroidism patients, and high-dose intravenous methylprednisolone was given to ophthalmopathy patients. According to the paper, TCR Vbeta CDR3 sequencing was carried out on over 130 peripheral blood samples, which came from under 50 ophthalmopathy, 75 or so hyperthyroidism and some 17 progressor patients. Points the paper makes about the study in general: In validation, the model predicted progression to ophthalmopathy with approximately 71% sensitivity and roughly 72% specificity, a median of 6.5 months before onset. A model built on a 13 V-J signature distinguished ophthalmopathy from stable hyperthyroidism, reaching around 87% sensitivity and around 81% specificity in cross-validation and 80%/75% in testing. Most expanded thyroid clonotypes (frequency above 0.001) were also detected in blood, suggesting blood repertoires may reflect thyroid immune responses. Sample size was not statistically predetermined, and blinding of investigators to group allocation was not performed.

A patient counted as having stable Graves' hyperthyroidism if no progression to ophthalmopathy occurred over 18 months of follow-up. Hyperthyroidism patients were newly diagnosed, had a disease duration of under 2 months, and were aged 18 to 65 years. The study excluded patients with uncontrolled infections, other autoimmune diseases, pregnancy or lactation. Diagnoses were established on the basis of clinical symptoms, serum thyroxine and TRAb, thyroid ultrasound, and orbital computed tomography. PBMCs were isolated from approximately 10 ml of fresh peripheral blood by Ficoll-Paque density gradient centrifugation. Total RNA was extracted with Trizol reagent, and quality was checked on an Agilent 2100 Bioanalyzer. CDR1 and CDR2 (WSHSY, SAAADI) derive from the germline V gene. Unmatched junction bases come to 4, with V trimmed by 3 bases and J by 8 bases. Including the terminal cysteine and phenylalanine, the CDR3 comprises 14 residues. The entry retains the CDR3 DNA only, 42 bases that are in frame from base 1.

The TCR beta CDR3 regions were amplified from RNA transcripts. For the first round of RT-PCR on the TCR CDR3, the HTBI primer set was used together with the Qiagen OneStep RT-PCR kit. Libraries were constructed in a second round of multiplex PCR, after which size selection and purification were carried out. Sequencing of the libraries was done on an Illumina HiSeq2000 using paired-end 100 bp reads. Per the authors' processing: SOAPnuke was used to process the raw data, removing reads that contained adapters or uncalled bases, had a mean Phred below 15, or lacked an exact match to the constant primer or identifier. COPE v1.2.5 was used to merge high-quality paired reads, and clonotypes were defined as unique nucleotide sequences. Clonotypes were aligned to IMGT TRBV, TRBD and TRBJ reference segments using MiTCR v1.1. The analysis was restricted to V-J combinations with a frequency above 0.0001, which together covered 99.2% of the repertoires. A TCS score was defined as the ratio of F50 (clonal expansion) to E x V (chaos), with BLOSUM62-based TCRdist applied between CDR3 peptides within each V-J. Welch's t-statistics and random forest reduced 450 to 600 V-J features to 13, which were used in a naive Bayes classifier (R e1071). TCRdb itself trimmed the public reads at Q25 with fastp, ran MiXCR and retained productive beta chains. Every entry covers one CDR3 protein and lists the most common genes and DNA from its rows. These V and J calls are TCRdb output, not the study's own analysis. The sample table contains some 400,000 distinct CDR3 sequences; only one count was recorded for approximately 15% of them. The top ten constitute 9.5% to 11% of the sample.

This clonotype showed up just a few times. It lacks a known antigen. No qualities accompany the bases; no much larger clone lies one base away. Input material: blood. The receptor's source is a woman in her fifties or sixties with Graves' hyperthyroidism. The rearrangement combines TRBV10-2 with TRBJ2-1; 10 junctional bases match TRBD2. CDR3 reads: CASSESGRGDEQFF. The sequence in DNA is TGCGCCAGCAGTGAAAGCGGGAGGGGTGATGAGCAGTTCTTC.